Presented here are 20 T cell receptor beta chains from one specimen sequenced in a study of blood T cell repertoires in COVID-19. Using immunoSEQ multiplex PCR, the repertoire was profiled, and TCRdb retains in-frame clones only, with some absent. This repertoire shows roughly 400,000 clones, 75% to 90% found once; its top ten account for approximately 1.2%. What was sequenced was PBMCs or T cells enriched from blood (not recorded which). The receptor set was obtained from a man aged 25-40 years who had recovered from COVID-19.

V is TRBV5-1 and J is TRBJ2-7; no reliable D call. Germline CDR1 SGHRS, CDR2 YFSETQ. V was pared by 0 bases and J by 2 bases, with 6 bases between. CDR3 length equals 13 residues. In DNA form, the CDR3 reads TGCGCCAGCAGCTTGGAACTTACCTACGAGCAGTACTTC. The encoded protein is CASSLELTYEQYF.

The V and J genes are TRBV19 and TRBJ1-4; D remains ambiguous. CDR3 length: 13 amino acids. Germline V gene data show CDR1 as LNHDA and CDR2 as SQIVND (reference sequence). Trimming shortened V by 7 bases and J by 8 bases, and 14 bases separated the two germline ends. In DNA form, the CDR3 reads TGTGCCAGTACAGCAGCCGGGAGAGAAAAACTGTTTTTT. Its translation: CASTAAGREKLFF.

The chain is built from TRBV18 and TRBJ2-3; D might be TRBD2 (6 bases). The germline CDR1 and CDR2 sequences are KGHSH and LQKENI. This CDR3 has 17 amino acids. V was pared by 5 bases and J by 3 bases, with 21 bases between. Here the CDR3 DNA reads TGTGCCAGCTCAACATCGGGACTTAAGTTGCGAACAGATACGCAGTATTTT. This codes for CASSTSGLKLRTDTQYF.

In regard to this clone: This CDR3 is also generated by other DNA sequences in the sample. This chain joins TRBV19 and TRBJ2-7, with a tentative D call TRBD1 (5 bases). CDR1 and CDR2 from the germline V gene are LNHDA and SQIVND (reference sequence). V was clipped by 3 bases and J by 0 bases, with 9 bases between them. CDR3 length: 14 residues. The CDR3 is CASSIRDSSYEQYF. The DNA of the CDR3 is TGTGCCAGTAGTATCCGTGACAGCTCCTACGAGCAGTACTTC.

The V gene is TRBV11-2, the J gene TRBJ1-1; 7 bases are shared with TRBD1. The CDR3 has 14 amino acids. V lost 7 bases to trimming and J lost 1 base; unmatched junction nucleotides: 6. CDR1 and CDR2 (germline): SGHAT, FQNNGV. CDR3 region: CASTFTGANTEAFF. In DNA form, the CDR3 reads TGTGCCAGCACCTTTACAGGGGCGAACACTGAAGCTTTCTTT.

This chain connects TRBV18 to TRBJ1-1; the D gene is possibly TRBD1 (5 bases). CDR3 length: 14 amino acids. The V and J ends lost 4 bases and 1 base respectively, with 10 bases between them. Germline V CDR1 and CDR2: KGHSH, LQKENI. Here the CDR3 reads CASSRGDENTEAFF. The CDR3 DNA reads TGTGCCAGCTCACGGGGGGACGAGAACACTGAAGCTTTCTTT.

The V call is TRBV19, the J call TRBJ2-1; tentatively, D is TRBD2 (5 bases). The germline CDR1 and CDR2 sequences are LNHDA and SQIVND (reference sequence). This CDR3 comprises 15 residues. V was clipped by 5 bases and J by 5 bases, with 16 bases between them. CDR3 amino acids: CASSVVGELNNEQFF. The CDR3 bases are TGTGCCAGTAGTGTTGTCGGGGAGCTCAACAATGAGCAGTTCTTC.

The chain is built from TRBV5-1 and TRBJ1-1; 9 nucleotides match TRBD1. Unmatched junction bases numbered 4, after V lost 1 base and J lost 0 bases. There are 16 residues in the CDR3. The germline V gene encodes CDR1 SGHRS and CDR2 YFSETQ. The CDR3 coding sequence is TGCGCCAGCAGCTTGACCGGGACAGGGTTGAACACTGAAGCTTTCTTT. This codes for CASSLTGTGLNTEAFF.

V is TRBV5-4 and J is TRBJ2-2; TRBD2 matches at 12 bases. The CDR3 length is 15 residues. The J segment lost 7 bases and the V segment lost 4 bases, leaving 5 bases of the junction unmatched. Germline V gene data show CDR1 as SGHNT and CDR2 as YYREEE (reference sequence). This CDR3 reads CASSTGLAGNGELFF. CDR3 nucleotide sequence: TGTGCCAGCAGCACTGGACTAGCGGGAAACGGGGAGCTGTTTTTT.

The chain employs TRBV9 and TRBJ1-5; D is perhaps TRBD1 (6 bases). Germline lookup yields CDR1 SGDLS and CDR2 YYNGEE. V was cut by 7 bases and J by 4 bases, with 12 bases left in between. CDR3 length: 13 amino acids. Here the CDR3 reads CASSRGGNQPQHF. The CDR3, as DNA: TGTGCCAGCTCCCGAGGGGGAAATCAGCCCCAGCATTTT. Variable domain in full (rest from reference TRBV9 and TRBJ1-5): DSGVTQTPKHLITATGQRVTLRCSPRSGDLSVYWYQQSLDQGLQFLIQYYNGEERAKGNILERFSAQQFPDLHSELNLSSLELGDSALYFCASSRGGNQPQHFGDGTRLSIL.

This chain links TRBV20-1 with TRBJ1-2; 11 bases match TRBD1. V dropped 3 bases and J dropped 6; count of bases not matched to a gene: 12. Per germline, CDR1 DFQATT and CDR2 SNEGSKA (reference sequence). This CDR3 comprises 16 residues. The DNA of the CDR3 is TGCAGTGCTAGTCCCGGCGGGACAGGGGGGGTTCATGGCTACACCTTC. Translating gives CSASPGGTGGVHGYTF.

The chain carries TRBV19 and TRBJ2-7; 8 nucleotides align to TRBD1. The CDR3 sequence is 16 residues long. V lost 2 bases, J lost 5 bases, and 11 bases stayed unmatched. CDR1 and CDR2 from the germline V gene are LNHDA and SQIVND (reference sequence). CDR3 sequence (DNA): TGTGCCAGTAGTATATTTAACGGCGACAGGGGTAACGAGCAGTACTTC. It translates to CASSIFNGDRGNEQYF.

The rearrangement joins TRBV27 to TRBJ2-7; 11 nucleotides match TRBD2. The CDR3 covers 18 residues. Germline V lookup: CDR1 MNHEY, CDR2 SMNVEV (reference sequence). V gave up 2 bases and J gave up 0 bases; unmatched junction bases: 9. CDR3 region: CASSLKGLAGATSYEQYF. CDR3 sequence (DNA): TGTGCCAGCAGTTTAAAAGGACTAGCGGGCGCTACCTCCTACGAGCAGTACTTC.

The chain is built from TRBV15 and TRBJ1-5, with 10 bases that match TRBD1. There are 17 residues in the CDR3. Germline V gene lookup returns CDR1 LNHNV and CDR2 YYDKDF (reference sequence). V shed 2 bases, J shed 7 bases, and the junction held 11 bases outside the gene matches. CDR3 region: CATSRKRTGGPGQPQHF. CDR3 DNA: TGTGCCACCAGCAGAAAGAGGACAGGGGGTCCGGGGCAGCCCCAGCATTTT.

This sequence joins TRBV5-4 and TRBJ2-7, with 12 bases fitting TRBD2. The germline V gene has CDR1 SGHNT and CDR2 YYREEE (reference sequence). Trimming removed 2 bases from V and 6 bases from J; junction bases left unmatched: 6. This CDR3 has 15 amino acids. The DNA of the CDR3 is TGTGCCAGCAGCTTACTTCTAGCGGGAGGGGGCGAGCAGTACTTC. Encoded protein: CASSLLLAGGGEQYF.

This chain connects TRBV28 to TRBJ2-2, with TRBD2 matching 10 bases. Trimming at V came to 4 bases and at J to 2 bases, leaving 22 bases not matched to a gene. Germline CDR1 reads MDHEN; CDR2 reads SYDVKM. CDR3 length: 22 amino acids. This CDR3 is CASSYVGALGRTSGTNTGELFF. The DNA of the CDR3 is TGTGCCAGCAGTTACGTAGGGGCCCTAGGGCGGACTAGCGGTACCAACACCGGGGAGCTGTTTTTT.

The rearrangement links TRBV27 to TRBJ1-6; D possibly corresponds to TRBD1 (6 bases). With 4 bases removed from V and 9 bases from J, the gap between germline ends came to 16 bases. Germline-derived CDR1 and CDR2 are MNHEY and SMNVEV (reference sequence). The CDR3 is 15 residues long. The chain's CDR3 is CASSSTGTLASPLHF. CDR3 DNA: TGTGCCAGCAGTTCCACCGGGACACTGGCTTCACCCCTCCACTTT.

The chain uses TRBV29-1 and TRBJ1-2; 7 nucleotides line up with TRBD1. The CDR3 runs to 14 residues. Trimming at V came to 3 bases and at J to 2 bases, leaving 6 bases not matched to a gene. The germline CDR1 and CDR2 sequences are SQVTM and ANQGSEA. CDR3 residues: CSVDPTGLNYGYTF. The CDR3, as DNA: TGCAGCGTTGACCCGACAGGGCTAAACTATGGCTACACCTTC.

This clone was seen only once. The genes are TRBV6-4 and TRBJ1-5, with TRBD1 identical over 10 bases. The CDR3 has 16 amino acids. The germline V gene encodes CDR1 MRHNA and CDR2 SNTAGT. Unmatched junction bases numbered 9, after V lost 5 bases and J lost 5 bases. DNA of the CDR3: TGTGCCAGCAGTAGGGGACAGGGGCAGGGGGATCAGCCCCAGCATTTT. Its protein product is CASSRGQGQGDQPQHF.

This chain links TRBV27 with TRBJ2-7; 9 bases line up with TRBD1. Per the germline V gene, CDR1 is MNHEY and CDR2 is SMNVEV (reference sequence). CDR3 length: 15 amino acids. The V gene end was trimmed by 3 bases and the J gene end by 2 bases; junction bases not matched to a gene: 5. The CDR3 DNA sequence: TGTGCCAGCAGTTTCAACAGGGGGCTGGCCTACGAGCAGTACTTC. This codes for CASSFNRGLAYEQYF.